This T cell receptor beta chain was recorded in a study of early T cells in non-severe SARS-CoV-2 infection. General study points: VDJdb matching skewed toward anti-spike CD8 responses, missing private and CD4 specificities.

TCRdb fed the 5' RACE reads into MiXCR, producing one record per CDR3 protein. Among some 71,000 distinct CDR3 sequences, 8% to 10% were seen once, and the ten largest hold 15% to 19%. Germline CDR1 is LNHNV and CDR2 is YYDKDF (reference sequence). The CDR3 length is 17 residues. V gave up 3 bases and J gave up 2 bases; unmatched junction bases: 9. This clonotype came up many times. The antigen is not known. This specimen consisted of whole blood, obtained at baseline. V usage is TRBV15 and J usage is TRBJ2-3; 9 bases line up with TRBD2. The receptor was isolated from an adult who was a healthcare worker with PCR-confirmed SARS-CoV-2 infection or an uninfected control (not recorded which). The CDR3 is CATSSPWREGLTDTQYF. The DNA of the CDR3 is TGTGCCACCAGCAGCCCCTGGCGGGAGGGCCTCACAGATACGCAGTATTTT. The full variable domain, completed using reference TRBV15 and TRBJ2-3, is DAMVIQNPRYQVTQFGKPVTLSCSQTLNHNVMYWYQQKSSQAPKLLFHYYDKDFNNEADTPDNFQSRRPNTSFCFLDIRSPGLGDTAMYLCATSSPWREGLTDTQYFGPGTRLTVL.